Included here is one TCR beta chain sequence, with context. Its antigen is not known. This record belongs to a study of long-term antiretroviral therapy in people with HIV. Study-level points and caveats: At every time point, clones expanded before ART dominated the repertoire. Blood draws took place between about 2004 and 2018 and possibly involved older ART regimens.

An immunoSEQ assay, version v3.0, was performed at survey level. The data were produced by immunoSEQ multiplex PCR, yet TCRdb's version contains in-frame clones alone and is incomplete. Of some 15,000 clones listed, about 88% are singletons. This specimen was unsorted PBMCs, taken 6.9 years after starting antiretroviral therapy. The TCR originated in a man aged 50 to 59 with HIV.

Here the CDR3 reads CASSPETDYGYTF. The CDR3 region has the DNA TGTGCCAGCTCACCAGAGACGGACTATGGCTACACCTTC. This sequence joins TRBV18 and TRBJ1-2, with D uncertain. Germline V gene data show CDR1 as KGHSH and CDR2 as LQKENI. Between the trimmed V and J ends, which lost 2 bases and 3 bases, there was a span of 7 bases. The CDR3 is 13 residues long.